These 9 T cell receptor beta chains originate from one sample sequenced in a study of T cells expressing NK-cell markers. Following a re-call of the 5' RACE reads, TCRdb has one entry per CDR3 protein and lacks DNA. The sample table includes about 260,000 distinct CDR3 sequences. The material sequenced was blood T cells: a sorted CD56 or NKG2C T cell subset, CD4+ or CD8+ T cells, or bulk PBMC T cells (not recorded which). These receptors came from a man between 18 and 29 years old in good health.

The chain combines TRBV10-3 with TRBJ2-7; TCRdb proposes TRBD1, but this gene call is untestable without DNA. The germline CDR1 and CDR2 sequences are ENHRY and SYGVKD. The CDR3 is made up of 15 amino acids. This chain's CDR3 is CAISGGRTSSYEQYF.

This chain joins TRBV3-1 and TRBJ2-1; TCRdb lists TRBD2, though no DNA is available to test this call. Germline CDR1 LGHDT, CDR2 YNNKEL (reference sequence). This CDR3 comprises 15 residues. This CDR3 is CASSRRLAGGDEQFF.

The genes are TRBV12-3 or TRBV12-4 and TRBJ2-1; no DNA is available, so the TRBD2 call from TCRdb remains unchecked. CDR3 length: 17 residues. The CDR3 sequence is CASSLSIGTSGRNEQFF.

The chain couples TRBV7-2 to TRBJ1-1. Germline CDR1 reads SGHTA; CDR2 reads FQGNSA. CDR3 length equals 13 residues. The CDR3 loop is CASSWTGDTEAFF.

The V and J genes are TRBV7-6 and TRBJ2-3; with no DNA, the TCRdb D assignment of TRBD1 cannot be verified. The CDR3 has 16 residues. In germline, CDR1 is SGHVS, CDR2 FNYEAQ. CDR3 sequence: CASSLGQLVSPDTQYF.

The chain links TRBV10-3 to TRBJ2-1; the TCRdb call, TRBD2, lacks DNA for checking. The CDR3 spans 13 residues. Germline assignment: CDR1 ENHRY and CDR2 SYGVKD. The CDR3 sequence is CAIRVAGADEQFF.

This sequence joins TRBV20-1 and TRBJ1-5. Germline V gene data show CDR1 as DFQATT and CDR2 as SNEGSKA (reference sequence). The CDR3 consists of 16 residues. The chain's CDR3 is CSARKGFVVGNQPQHF.

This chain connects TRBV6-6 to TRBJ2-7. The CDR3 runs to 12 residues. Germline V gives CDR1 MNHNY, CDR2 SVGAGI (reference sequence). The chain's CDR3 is CASSPKSHEQYF.

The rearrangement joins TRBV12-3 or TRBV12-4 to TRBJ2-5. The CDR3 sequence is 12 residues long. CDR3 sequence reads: CASSFSGETQYF.